These T cell receptor beta chains were read from a single sample in a study of cytomegalovirus exposure and HLA in healthy donors. The method was immunoSEQ multiplex PCR; TCRdb's version includes in-frame clones alone and lacks a portion of them. The repertoire holds 100,000 or so clones, with around 84% as singletons. Source material: PBMCs. All receptors come from a woman under 30 in good health and CMV-seronegative. CDR3s include the opening cysteine and the closing phenylalanine or tryptophan. D genes are given only for firm matches. Size tells how often a clone was seen (once, few, many) or the class of an expanded clone, and some rows leave it out.

CASSLVLDRGSEQYF TGCGCCAGCAGCTTGGTCTTGGACAGGGGATCCGAGCAGTACTTC TRBV5-1 - TRBJ2-7 TRBD1
CASSQDYGEQYF TGTGCCAGCAGCCAAGATTACGGCGAGCAGTACTTC TRBV14 once TRBJ2-7 -
CASSFGTGTNEQYF TGCGCCAGCAGCTTCGGTACAGGGACCAACGAGCAGTACTTC TRBV5-1 - TRBJ2-7 -
CASSLRLLSYEQYF TGTGCCAGCAGCTTACGACTTCTATCCTACGAGCAGTACTTC TRBV11-2 - TRBJ2-7 -
CASSLFLDRADGYTF TGTGCCAGCAGCTTATTCCTGGACAGGGCAGATGGCTACACCTTC TRBV7-9 - TRBJ1-2 TRBD1
CASSPDSNYGYTF TGTGCCAGCAGCCCGGACAGTAACTATGGCTACACCTTC TRBV5-4 - TRBJ1-2 -
CASSLSTGTGSYEQYF TGCGCCAGCAGCTTGAGCACCGGGACAGGCTCCTACGAGCAGTACTTC TRBV5-1 once TRBJ2-7 TRBD1
CASRNRGRNYEQYF TGTGCCAGCAGGAACAGGGGGCGCAACTACGAGCAGTACTTC TRBV27 - TRBJ2-7 TRBD1
CATRQPGNTIYF TGTGCCACCCGACAGCCTGGAAACACCATATATTTT TRBV15 once TRBJ1-3 -
CASSITAGGNNEQFF TGTGCCAGTAGTATAACGGCGGGAGGGAACAATGAGCAGTTCTTC TRBV19 - TRBJ2-1 TRBD2
CASSSGLAGRKGAYEQYF TGCGCCAGCAGCTCTGGACTAGCGGGACGAAAAGGGGCCTACGAGCAGTACTTC TRBV5-1 - TRBJ2-7 TRBD2
CASSLLTRTLPFF TGTGCCAGCAGTTTATTGACACGGACTCTCCCTTTCTTT TRBV28 once TRBJ1-5 -
CASRTLTENNSPLHF TGTGCCAGCAGAACCCTGACAGAAAATAATTCACCCCTCCACTTT TRBV5-5 - TRBJ1-6 -
CARFYSGGPSYEQYF TGTGCCAGGTTTTACAGCGGAGGCCCCAGCTACGAGCAGTACTTC TRBV19 - TRBJ2-7 -
CAWRLGLANTGELFF TGTGCCTGGAGATTGGGGCTAGCGAACACCGGGGAGCTGTTTTTT TRBV30 - TRBJ2-2 -
CASGTGLVNQPQHF TGTGCCAGTGGCACGGGACTGGTCAATCAGCCCCAGCATTTT TRBV19 - TRBJ1-5 -
CASSQDRGNQPQHF TGCGCCAGCAGCCAAGATAGGGGGAATCAGCCCCAGCATTTT TRBV4-1 - TRBJ1-5 -
CASSYRTPLQETQYF TGCGCCAGCAGCTACCGGACACCTCTCCAAGAGACCCAGTACTTC TRBV5-1 - TRBJ2-5 -
CASSPQGTGNQRNTGELFF TGTGCCAGCAGCCCCCAGGGGACAGGGAATCAACGTAACACCGGGGAGCTGTTTTTT TRBV21-1 - TRBJ2-2 -
CASSPVRTGGREQFF TGTGCCAGCAGCCCCGTCAGGACGGGAGGTAGGGAGCAGTTCTTC TRBV5-4 - TRBJ2-1 TRBD2
CASSWGGNEQFF TGCGCCAGCAGCTGGGGAGGCAATGAGCAGTTCTTC TRBV5-1 - TRBJ2-1 -
CASSLLGVRDTEAFF TGTGCCAGCAGCTTGTTAGGGGTGCGAGACACTGAAGCTTTCTTT TRBV5-6 - TRBJ1-1 -
CASSQDTGLAYNEQFF TGCGCCAGCAGCCAAGATACTGGACTAGCGTACAATGAGCAGTTCTTC TRBV4-3 - TRBJ2-1 TRBD2
CASSFGTGFTEAFF TGTGCCAGCAGCTTTGGGACAGGTTTCACTGAAGCTTTCTTT TRBV5-6 few TRBJ1-1 TRBD1
CASSSGLANEQFF TGTGCCAGCAGCTCGGGACTAGCGAATGAGCAGTTCTTC TRBV11-2 - TRBJ2-1 TRBD2
CASSLNLRASGMGEQYF TGTGCCAGCAGTTTAAATCTTAGGGCTAGCGGGATGGGGGAGCAGTACTTC TRBV28 once TRBJ2-7 TRBD2
CSSSPLRVGAFF TGTTCCAGCAGCCCCTTGAGGGTGGGTGCTTTCTTT TRBV7-9 once TRBJ1-1 -
CASSLRQGNQPQHF TGTGCCAGCAGTCTTAGACAGGGGAATCAGCCCCAGCATTTT TRBV28 - TRBJ1-5 TRBD1
CASSFGDRETQYF TGCGCCAGCAGCTTTGGAGATAGGGAGACCCAGTACTTC TRBV5-1 - TRBJ2-5 -
CASSLDRGSSYEQYF TGTGCCAGCAGCTTGGACAGGGGAAGCTCCTACGAGCAGTACTTC TRBV5-6 - TRBJ2-7 TRBD1
CASSSSGSRQETQYF TGCGCCAGCAGTTCTAGCGGGAGTAGGCAAGAGACCCAGTACTTC TRBV5-1 - TRBJ2-5 TRBD2
CASSQGQVPQETQYF TGTGCCAGCAGCCAAGGACAGGTACCCCAAGAGACCCAGTACTTC TRBV7-3 - TRBJ2-5 TRBD1
CASSLKDRATEAFF TGTGCCAGCAGCTTAAAGGACAGAGCTACTGAAGCTTTCTTT TRBV7-9 - TRBJ1-1 -
CASSLSGALSSYEQYF TGTGCCAGCAGTTTATCGGGGGCTTTAAGCTCCTACGAGCAGTACTTC TRBV27 - TRBJ2-7 -
CASSHDTSINNEQFF TGTGCCAGCTCACATGATACTAGCATTAACAATGAGCAGTTCTTC TRBV18 once TRBJ2-1 -
CASSPGQGDYSNQPQHF TGTGCCAGCAGCCCGGGACAGGGGGATTATAGCAATCAGCCCCAGCATTTT TRBV9 - TRBJ1-5 TRBD1
CASSLFADRGPLEQFF TGTGCCAGCAGTTTATTCGCCGACAGGGGGCCCTTGGAGCAGTTCTTC TRBV6-5 - TRBJ2-1 TRBD1
CASSSSGSNQPQHF TGTGCCAGCAGCTCCTCAGGGAGCAATCAGCCCCAGCATTTT TRBV7-9 - TRBJ1-5 -
CASSLGLQGLETQYF TGTGCCAGCAGCTTAGGTCTTCAGGGGTTGGAGACCCAGTACTTC TRBV5-6 - TRBJ2-5 -